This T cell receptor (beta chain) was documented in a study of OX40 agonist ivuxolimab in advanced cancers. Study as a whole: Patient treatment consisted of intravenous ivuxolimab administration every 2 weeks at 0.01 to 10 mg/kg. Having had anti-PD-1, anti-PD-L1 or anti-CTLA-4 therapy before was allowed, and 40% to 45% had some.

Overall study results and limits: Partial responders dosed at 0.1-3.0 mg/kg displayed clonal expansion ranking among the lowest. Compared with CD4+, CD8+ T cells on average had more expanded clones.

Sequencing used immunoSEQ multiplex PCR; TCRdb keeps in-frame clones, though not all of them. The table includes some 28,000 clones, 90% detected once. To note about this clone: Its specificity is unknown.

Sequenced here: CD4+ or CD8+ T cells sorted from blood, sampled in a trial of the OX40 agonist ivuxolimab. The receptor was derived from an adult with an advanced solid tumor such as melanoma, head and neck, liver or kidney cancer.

DNA of the CDR3: TGTGCCAGCAGCGGGACTAGCGGACGCTACGAGCAGTACTTC. Its protein product is CASSGTSGRYEQYF. The genes are TRBV9 and TRBJ2-7; 10 bases map to TRBD2. Unmatched junction bases numbered 3, after V lost 3 bases and J lost 3 bases. This CDR3 is 14 amino acids long. Germline V CDR1 and CDR2: SGDLS, YYNGEE.